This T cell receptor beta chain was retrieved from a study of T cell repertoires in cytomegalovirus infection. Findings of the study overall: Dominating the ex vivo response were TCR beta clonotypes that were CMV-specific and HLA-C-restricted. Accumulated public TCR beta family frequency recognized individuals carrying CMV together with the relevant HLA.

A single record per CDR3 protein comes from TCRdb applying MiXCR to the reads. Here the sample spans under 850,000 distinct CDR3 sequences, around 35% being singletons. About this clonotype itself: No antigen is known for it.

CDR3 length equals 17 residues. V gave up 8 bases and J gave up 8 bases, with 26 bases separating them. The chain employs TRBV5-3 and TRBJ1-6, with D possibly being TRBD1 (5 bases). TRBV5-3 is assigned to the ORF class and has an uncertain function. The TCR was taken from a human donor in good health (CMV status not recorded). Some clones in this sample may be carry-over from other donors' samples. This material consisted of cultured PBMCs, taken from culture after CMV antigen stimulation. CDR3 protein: CASSGGGGATGDSPLHF. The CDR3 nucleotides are TGTGCCAGCAGCGGCGGTGGTGGGGCGACCGGCGATTCACCCCTCCACTTT.